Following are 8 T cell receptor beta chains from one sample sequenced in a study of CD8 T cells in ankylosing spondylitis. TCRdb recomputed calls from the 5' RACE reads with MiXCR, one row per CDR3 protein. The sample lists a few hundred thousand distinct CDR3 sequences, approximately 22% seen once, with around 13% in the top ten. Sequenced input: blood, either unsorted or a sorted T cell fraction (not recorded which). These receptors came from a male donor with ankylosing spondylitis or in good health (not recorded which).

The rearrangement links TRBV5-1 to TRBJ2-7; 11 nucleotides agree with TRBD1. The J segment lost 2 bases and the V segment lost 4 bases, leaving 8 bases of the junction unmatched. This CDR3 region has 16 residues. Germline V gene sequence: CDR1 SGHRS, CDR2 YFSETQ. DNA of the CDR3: TGCGCCAGCAGCCTGGAAGGACAGGGGGCAACCTACGAGCAGTACTTC. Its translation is CASSLEGQGATYEQYF.

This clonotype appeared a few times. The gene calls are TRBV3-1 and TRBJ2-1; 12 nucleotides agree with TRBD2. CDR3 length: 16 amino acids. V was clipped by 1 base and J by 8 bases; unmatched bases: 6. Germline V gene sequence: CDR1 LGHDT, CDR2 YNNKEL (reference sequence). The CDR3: CASSQGDLAGGYEQFF. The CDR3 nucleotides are TGTGCCAGCAGCCAAGGTGATCTAGCGGGGGGGTATGAGCAGTTCTTC.

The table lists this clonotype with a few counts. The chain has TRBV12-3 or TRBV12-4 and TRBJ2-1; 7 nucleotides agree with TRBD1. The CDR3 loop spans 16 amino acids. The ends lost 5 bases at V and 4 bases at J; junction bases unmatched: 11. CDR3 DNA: TGTGCCAGCAGTCCCAATGAGGGGACAGCGTACAATGAGCAGTTCTTC. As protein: CASSPNEGTAYNEQFF.

The DNA for the CDR3 is TGTGCCTGGAGTGTCGGGAACGAGCAGTACTTC. This encodes CAWSVGNEQYF. This chain joins TRBV30 and TRBJ2-7, with D perhaps TRBD2 (5 bases). The CDR3 has 11 residues. The germline V gene has CDR1 GTSNPN and CDR2 SVGIG (reference sequence). V lost 0 bases and J 5 bases, leaving 5 bases between the germline ends.

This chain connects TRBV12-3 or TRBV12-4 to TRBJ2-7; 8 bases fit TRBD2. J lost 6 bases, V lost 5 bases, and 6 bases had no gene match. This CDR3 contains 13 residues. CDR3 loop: CASSLGTRAEQYF. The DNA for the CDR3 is TGTGCCAGCAGTCTCGGGACTAGGGCCGAGCAGTACTTC.

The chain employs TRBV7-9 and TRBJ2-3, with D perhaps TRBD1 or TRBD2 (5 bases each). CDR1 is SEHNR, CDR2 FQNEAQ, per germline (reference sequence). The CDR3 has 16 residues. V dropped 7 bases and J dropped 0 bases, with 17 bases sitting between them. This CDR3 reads CASNIVGGESTDTQYF. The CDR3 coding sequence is TGTGCCAGCAACATAGTTGGGGGAGAAAGCACAGATACGCAGTATTTT. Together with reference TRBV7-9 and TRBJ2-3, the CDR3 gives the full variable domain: DTGVSQNPRHKITKRGQNVTFRCDPISEHNRLYWYRQTLGQGPEFLTYFQNEAQLEKSRLLSDRFSAERPKGSFSTLEIQRTEQGDSAMYLCASNIVGGESTDTQYFGPGTRLTVL.

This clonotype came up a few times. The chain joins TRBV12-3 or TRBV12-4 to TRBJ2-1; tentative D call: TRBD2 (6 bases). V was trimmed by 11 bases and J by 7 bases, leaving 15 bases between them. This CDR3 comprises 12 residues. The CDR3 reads CAGGRLENEQFF. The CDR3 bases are TGTGCCGGGGGGAGGCTAGAGAATGAGCAGTTCTTC.

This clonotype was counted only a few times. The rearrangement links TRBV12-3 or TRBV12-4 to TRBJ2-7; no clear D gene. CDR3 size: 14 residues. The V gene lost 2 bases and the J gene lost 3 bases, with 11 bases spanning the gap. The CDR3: CASSLFPGNYEQYF. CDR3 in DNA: TGTGCCAGCAGTTTATTTCCGGGTAACTACGAGCAGTACTTC.